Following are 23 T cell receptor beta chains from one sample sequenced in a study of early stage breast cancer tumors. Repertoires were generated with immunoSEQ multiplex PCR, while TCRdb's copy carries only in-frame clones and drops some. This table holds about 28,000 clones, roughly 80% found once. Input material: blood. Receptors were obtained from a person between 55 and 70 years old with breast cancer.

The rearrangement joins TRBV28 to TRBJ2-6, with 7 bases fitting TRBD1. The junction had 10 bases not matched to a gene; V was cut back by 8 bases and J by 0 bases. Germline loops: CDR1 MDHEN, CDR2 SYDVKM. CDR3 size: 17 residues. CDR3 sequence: CASDSTGVGSGANVLTF. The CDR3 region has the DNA TGTGCCAGCGATTCTACAGGGGTGGGCTCTGGGGCCAACGTCCTGACTTTC.

The CDR3 region has the DNA TGTGCCAGCAGAGCTGTAGCGGGAAGGTACGAGCAGTACTTC. Translation gives CASRAVAGRYEQYF. The chain uses TRBV6-5 and TRBJ2-7; 8 bases line up with TRBD2. Germline loops: CDR1 MNHEY, CDR2 SVGAGI. This CDR3 contains 14 residues. Trimming cost V 6 bases and J 4 bases; bases outside gene matches: 8.

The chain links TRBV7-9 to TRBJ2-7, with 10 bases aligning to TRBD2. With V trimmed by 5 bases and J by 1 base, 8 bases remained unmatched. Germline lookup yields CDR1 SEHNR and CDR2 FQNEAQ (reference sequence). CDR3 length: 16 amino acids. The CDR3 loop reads CASSQWTSGPSYEQYF. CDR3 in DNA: TGTGCCAGCAGCCAATGGACTAGCGGCCCGTCCTACGAGCAGTACTTC.

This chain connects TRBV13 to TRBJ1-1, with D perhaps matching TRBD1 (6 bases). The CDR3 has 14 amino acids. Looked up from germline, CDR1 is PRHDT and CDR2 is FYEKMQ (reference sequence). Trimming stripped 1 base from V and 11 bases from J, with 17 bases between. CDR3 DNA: TGTGCCAGCAGCTTAGAAGCGGGGGCCAGGAAGGCTTTCTTT. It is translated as CASSLEAGARKAFF.

CDR3 sequence (DNA): TGCGCCAGCAGCCAAGGGGTGGCAGGAGGGGCCGGGGAGCTGTTTTTT. Its translation is CASSQGVAGGAGELFF. V is TRBV4-3 and J is TRBJ2-2; D perhaps matches TRBD2 (6 bases). Per germline, CDR1 LGHNA and CDR2 YSLEER. CDR3 length: 16 amino acids. V was pared by 1 base and J by 6 bases, with 15 bases between.

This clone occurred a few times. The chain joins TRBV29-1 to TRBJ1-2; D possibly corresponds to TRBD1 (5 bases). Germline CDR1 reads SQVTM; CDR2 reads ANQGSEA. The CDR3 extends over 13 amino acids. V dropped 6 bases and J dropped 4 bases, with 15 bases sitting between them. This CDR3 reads CSVTRGVRYGYTF. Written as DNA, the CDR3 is TGCAGCGTCACACGGGGGGTCCGCTATGGCTACACCTTC.

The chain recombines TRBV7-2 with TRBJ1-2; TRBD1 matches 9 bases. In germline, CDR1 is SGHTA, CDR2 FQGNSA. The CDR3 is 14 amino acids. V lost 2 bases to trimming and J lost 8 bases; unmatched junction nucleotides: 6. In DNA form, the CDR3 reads TGTGCCAGCAGCTTATATGGGACAGGGTACGGCTACACCTTC. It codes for CASSLYGTGYGYTF.

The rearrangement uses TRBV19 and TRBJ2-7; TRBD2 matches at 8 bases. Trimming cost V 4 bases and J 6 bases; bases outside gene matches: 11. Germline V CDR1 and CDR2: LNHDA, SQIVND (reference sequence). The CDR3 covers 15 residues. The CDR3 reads CASSKPGLVTGEQYF. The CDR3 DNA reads TGTGCCAGTAGTAAACCGGGACTAGTAACGGGCGAGCAGTACTTC.

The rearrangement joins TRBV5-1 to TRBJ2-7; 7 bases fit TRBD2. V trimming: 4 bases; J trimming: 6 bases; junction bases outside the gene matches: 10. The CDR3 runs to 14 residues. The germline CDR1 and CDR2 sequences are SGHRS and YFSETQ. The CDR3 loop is CASSPGGGTSEQYF. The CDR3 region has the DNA TGCGCCAGCAGCCCTGGGGGGGGTACGTCCGAGCAGTACTTC.

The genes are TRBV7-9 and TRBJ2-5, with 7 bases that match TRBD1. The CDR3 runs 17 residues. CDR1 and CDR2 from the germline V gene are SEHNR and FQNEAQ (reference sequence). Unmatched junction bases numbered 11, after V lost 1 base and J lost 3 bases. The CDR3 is CASSLGYLGTEEETQYF. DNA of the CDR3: TGTGCCAGCAGCTTAGGTTATCTTGGGACAGAAGAAGAGACCCAGTACTTC.

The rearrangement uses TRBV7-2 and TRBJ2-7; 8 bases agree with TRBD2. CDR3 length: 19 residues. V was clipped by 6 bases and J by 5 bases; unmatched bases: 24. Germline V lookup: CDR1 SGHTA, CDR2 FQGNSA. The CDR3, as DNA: TGTGCCAGCAGTCGATGGGTCATAGGGACGGGAGGGCCTACGGACGAGCAGTACTTC. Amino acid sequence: CASSRWVIGTGGPTDEQYF.

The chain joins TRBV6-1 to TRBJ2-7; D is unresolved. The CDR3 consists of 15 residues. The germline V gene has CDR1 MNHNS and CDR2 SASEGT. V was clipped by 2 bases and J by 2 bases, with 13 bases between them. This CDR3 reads CASSEQASTAYEQYF. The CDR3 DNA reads TGTGCCAGCAGTGAACAGGCGTCGACCGCCTACGAGCAGTACTTC.

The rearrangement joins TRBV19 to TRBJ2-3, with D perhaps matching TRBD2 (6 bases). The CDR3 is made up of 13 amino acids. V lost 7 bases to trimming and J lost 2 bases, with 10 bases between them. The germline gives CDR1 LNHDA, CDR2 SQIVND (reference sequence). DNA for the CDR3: TGTGCCAGTAAGGCGGGGATCACAGATACGCAGTATTTT. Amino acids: CASKAGITDTQYF.

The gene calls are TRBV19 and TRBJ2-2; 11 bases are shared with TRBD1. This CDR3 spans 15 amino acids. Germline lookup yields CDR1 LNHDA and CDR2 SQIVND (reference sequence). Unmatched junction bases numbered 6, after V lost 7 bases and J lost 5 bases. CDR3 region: CASIYGQGATGELFF. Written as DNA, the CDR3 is TGTGCCAGTATTTATGGACAGGGGGCTACCGGGGAGCTGTTTTTT.

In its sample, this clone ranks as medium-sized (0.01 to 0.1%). CDR3 DNA sequence: TGTGCCAGCAGGGCCGGGGCGGGGCGGAGGGAGACCCAGTACTTC. Translated, it gives CASRAGAGRRETQYF. This sequence joins TRBV28 and TRBJ2-5; TRBD2 might be the D (6 bases). Germline V lookup: CDR1 MDHEN, CDR2 SYDVKM. The germline V and J ends were trimmed by 6 bases and 5 bases, with 19 bases remaining between them. This CDR3 comprises 15 residues.

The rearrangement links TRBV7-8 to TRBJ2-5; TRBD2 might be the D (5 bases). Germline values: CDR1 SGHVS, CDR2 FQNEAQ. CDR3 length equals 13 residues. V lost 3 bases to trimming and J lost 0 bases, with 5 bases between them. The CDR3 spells CASSFSDQETQYF. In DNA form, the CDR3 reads TGTGCCAGCAGCTTTAGCGACCAAGAGACCCAGTACTTC.

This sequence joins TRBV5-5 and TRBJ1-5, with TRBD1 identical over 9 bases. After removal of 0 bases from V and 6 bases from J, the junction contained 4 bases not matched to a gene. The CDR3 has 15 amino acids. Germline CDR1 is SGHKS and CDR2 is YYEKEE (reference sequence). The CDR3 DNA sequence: TGTGCCAGCAGCTTGGAGGTGACAGGGGGTCAGCCCCAGCATTTT. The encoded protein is CASSLEVTGGQPQHF. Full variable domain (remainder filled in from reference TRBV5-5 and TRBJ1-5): DAGVTQSPTHLIKTRGQQVTLRCSPISGHKSVSWYQQVLGQGPQFIFQYYEKEERGRGNFPDRFSARQFPNYSSELNVNALLLGDSALYLCASSLEVTGGQPQHFGDGTRLSIL.

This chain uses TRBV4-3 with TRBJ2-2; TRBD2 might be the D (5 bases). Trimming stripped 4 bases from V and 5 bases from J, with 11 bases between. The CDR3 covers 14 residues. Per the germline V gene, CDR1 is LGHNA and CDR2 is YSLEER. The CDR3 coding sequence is TGCGCCAGCAGCCCGGCCCGAGGGACCGGGGAGCTGTTTTTT. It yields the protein CASSPARGTGELFF.

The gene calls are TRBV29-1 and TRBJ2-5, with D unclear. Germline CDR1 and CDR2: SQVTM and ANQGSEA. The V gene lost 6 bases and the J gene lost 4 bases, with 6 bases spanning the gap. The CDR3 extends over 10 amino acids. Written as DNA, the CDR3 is TGCAGCGTCAGAAGAGAGACCCAGTACTTC. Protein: CSVRRETQYF.

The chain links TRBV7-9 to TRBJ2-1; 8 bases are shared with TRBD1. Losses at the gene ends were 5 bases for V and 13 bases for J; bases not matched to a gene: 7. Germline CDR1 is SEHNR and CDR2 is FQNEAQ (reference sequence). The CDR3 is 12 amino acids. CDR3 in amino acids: CASSASGGSQFF. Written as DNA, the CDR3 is TGTGCCAGCAGCGCCTCAGGGGGCTCCCAGTTCTTC.

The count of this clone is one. The CDR3 sequence is CASSTGTAGNQPQHF. As DNA, the CDR3 is TGTGCCAGTAGTACCGGGACAGCCGGCAATCAGCCCCAGCATTTT. This chain joins TRBV19 and TRBJ1-5, with 7 bases fitting TRBD1. Germline CDR1 LNHDA, CDR2 SQIVND (reference sequence). The CDR3 is made up of 15 amino acids. Unmatched junction bases numbered 5, after V lost 4 bases and J lost 2 bases.

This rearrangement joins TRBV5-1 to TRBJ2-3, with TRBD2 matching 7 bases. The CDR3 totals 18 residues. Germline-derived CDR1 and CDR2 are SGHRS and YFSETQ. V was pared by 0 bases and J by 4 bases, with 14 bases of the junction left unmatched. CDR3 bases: TGCGCCAGCAGCTTGGCCTCGGTAGCCGGCGGGAGCGCAGATACGCAGTATTTT. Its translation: CASSLASVAGGSADTQYF.

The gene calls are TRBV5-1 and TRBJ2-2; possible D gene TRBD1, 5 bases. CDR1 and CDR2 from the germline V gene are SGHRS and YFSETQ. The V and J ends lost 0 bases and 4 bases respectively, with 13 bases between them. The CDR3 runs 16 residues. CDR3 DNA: TGCGCCAGCAGCTTGGCGGCAGGGTCGGCCACCGGGGAGCTGTTTTTT. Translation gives CASSLAAGSATGELFF. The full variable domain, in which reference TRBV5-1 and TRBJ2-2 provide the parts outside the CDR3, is KAGVTQTPRYLIKTRGQQVTLSCSPISGHRSVSWYQQTPGQGLQFLFEYFSETQRNKGNFPGRFSGRQFSNSRSEMNVSTLELGDSALYLCASSLAAGSATGELFFGEGSRLTVL.